Listed here are 16 T cell receptor beta chains from one sample, sequenced in a study of cytomegalovirus exposure and HLA in healthy donors. The PCR was carried out with 60 Vbeta primers and 13 Jbeta primers. TCRdb's copy holds only in-frame clones and misses some; the assay was immunoSEQ multiplex PCR. Of around 180,000 clones in the sample, about 78% were seen once. The source material was PBMCs. The receptors stem from a woman in her forties or fifties in good health and CMV-seropositive.

CDR3 bases: TGTGCCAGCAGCTTGGCGCGTACATCAGGGGGCTATGGCTACACCTTC. Encoded protein: CASSLARTSGGYGYTF. The genes are TRBV5-4 and TRBJ1-2; 7 nucleotides match TRBD1. The CDR3 extends over 16 amino acids. Germline lookup yields CDR1 SGHNT and CDR2 YYREEE (reference sequence). V shed 0 bases, J shed 4 bases, and the junction held 9 bases outside the gene matches.

This chain connects TRBV10-3 to TRBJ2-2, with 7 bases matching TRBD1. The V gene's germline CDR1 is ENHRY and CDR2 SYGVKD. The CDR3 runs to 22 residues. The V segment lost 6 bases and the J segment 5 bases; nucleotides outside the gene matches: 30. This chain's CDR3 is CAIRGKTVGGKRDSSITGELFF. In nucleotides, the CDR3 is TGTGCCATCAGAGGTAAAACGGTTGGAGGTAAACGGGACAGTTCTATAACCGGGGAGCTGTTTTTT.

The J gene is TRBJ1-4, the V gene TRBV5-1; no clear D. The V and J ends lost 4 bases and 8 bases respectively, with 21 bases between them. CDR3 size: 16 residues. Germline CDR1 and CDR2: SGHRS and YFSETQ. The CDR3 reads CASSQGAGLSREKLFF. The DNA for the CDR3 is TGCGCCAGCAGCCAAGGAGCCGGTTTAAGTCGCGAAAAACTGTTTTTT.

The chain has TRBV5-4 and TRBJ1-4; the D is unclear. V shed 4 bases and J shed 7 bases, with 20 bases lying between them. CDR3 length: 16 amino acids. Per the germline V gene, CDR1 is SGHNT and CDR2 is YYREEE (reference sequence). As DNA, the CDR3 is TGTGCCAGCAGCCAGCTCAATGGAGCCCAAAGTGAAAAACTGTTTTTT. Protein sequence: CASSQLNGAQSEKLFF.

This clone was observed a few times. V usage is TRBV4-2 and J usage is TRBJ2-1; 8 nucleotides line up with TRBD1. V lost 0 bases, J lost 6 bases, and 7 bases stayed unmatched. Germline-derived CDR1 and CDR2 are LGHNA and YNFKEQ. This CDR3 contains 16 residues. The CDR3 loop reads CASSQDWQGAPNEQFF. The CDR3 DNA sequence: TGTGCCAGCAGCCAAGATTGGCAGGGGGCCCCCAATGAGCAGTTCTTC.

The V gene is TRBV5-1, the J gene TRBJ2-7; 9 bases map to TRBD1. The CDR3 consists of 16 residues. Germline-derived CDR1 and CDR2 are SGHRS and YFSETQ. V lost 4 bases and J lost 6; bases outside the gene matches: 14. The chain's CDR3 is CASSGGTGSNGREQYF. The CDR3 nucleotides read TGCGCCAGCAGCGGCGGGACAGGGAGTAATGGTCGCGAGCAGTACTTC.

The rearrangement uses TRBV7-2 and TRBJ2-5, with 7 bases matching TRBD1. This CDR3 comprises 14 residues. After removal of 3 bases from V and 5 bases from J, the junction contained 6 bases not matched to a gene. CDR1 and CDR2 from the germline V gene are SGHTA and FQGNSA. CDR3 sequence reads: CASSFATGLETQYF. The DNA for the CDR3 is TGTGCCAGCAGCTTCGCGACAGGGTTGGAGACCCAGTACTTC.

The CDR3 sequence is CASSLAGTGAYGYTF. For the CDR3, the DNA is TGTGCCAGCAGTTTAGCAGGGACAGGGGCCTATGGCTACACCTTC. The genes are TRBV27 and TRBJ1-2; 10 positions agree with TRBD1. This CDR3 is 15 amino acids long. J gave up 4 bases and V 2 bases, and 4 bases lay outside the gene matches. Germline loops: CDR1 MNHEY, CDR2 SMNVEV (reference sequence).

The V and J genes are TRBV5-1 and TRBJ1-1; tentative D call: TRBD1 (5 bases). Germline CDR1 is SGHRS and CDR2 is YFSETQ. The CDR3 spans 14 residues. V dropped 2 bases and J dropped 6 bases, with 14 bases sitting between them. CDR3 coding DNA: TGCGCCAGCAGCTTAGGGACCGGGAGGGCTGAAGCTTTCTTT. Translating it yields CASSLGTGRAEAFF.

The gene calls are TRBV5-1 and TRBJ1-1, with TRBD1 as a possible D gene (5 bases). Trimming removed 9 bases from V and 4 bases from J, with 22 bases in between. The CDR3 runs to 15 residues. Germline V gene data show CDR1 as SGHRS and CDR2 as YFSETQ. The CDR3 nucleotides are TGCGCCAACCCGCTTGCGGTTTTCGGGGGCACTGAAGCTTTCTTT. Translation gives CANPLAVFGGTEAFF.

As DNA, the CDR3 is TGTGCCATCAGCGTTGACAGAAGCCAAGAGACCCAGTACTTC. Protein sequence: CAISVDRSQETQYF. The J gene is TRBJ2-5, the V gene TRBV10-3, with TRBD1 as a possible D gene (5 bases). CDR3 size: 14 residues. Germline V gene data show CDR1 as ENHRY and CDR2 as SYGVKD. Trimming took off 6 bases at V and 1 base at J, with 12 bases between the two ends.

In its sample, this clone was seen once. The chain joins TRBV6-4 to TRBJ1-2; D unresolved. Germline lookup yields CDR1 MRHNA and CDR2 SNTAGT. Between the trimmed V and J ends, which lost 6 bases and 4 bases, there was a span of 12 bases. This CDR3 has 13 residues. CDR3 nucleotides: TGTGCCAGCAGCCGAGGGTTTCGCTATGGCTACACCTTC. This sequence encodes CASSRGFRYGYTF.

The rearrangement joins TRBV4-1 to TRBJ2-3; maybe TRBD2 (6 bases). The V gene's germline CDR1 is MGHRA and CDR2 YSYEKL. Trimming cost V 2 bases and J 7 bases, with 10 bases left between them. This CDR3 is 13 amino acids long. CDR3 in amino acids: CASSQWDFYTQYF. The CDR3 DNA reads as TGCGCCAGCAGCCAATGGGACTTTTATACGCAGTATTTT.

The chain couples TRBV6-5 to TRBJ1-5; 8 bases agree with TRBD1. The germline V gene encodes CDR1 MNHEY and CDR2 SVGAGI. The CDR3 spans 14 residues. V gave up 7 bases and J gave up 8 bases; unmatched junction bases: 10. The CDR3 coding sequence is TGTGCCAGCACCCCGGACAGGGTTCTTAAGCCCCAGCATTTT. Its translation is CASTPDRVLKPQHF.

The V call is TRBV11-2, the J call TRBJ1-4; D not certain. CDR3 length: 12 amino acids. In germline, CDR1 is SGHAT, CDR2 FQNNGV. Trimming removed 8 bases at V and 4 bases at J, with 8 bases between. The CDR3 coding sequence is TGTGCCAGCCAAGGACTTAATGAAAAACTGTTTTTT. Translated: CASQGLNEKLFF.

The CDR3 is CASSPPAGPEAFF. CDR3 DNA sequence: TGTGCCAGCTCACCACCGGCAGGGCCTGAAGCTTTCTTT. The chain has TRBV18 and TRBJ1-1; TRBD1 might be the D (5 bases). Looked up from germline, CDR1 is KGHSH and CDR2 is LQKENI. The CDR3 consists of 13 residues. V shed 0 bases and J shed 6 bases, with 8 bases lying between them.